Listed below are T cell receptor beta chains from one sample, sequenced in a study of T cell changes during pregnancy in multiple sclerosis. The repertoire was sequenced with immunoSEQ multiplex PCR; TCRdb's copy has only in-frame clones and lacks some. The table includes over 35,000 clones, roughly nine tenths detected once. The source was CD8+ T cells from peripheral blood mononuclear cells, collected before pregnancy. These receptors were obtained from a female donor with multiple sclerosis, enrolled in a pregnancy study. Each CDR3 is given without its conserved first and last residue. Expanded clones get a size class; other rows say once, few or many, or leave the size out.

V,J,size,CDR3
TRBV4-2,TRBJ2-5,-,ASSQGPGQPLY
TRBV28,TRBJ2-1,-,ASTLLAGYNEQF
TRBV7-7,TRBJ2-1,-,ASSLGGLAGANEQF
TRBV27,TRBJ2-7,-,ASSLTFTGSYEQY
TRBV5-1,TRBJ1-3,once,ASSPLADRDSSGNTIY
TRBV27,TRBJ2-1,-,ASSLFAQGASYNEQF
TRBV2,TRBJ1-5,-,ASGRAHNQPQH
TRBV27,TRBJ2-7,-,ASRGRIYEQY
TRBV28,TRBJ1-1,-,ASSLQGTSEAF
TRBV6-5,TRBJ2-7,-,ASSASLTGVEQY
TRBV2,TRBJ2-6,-,ASSVARGQAGANVLT
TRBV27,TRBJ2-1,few,ASSSPGLAGEVEQF
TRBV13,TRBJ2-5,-,ASSLGLGETQY